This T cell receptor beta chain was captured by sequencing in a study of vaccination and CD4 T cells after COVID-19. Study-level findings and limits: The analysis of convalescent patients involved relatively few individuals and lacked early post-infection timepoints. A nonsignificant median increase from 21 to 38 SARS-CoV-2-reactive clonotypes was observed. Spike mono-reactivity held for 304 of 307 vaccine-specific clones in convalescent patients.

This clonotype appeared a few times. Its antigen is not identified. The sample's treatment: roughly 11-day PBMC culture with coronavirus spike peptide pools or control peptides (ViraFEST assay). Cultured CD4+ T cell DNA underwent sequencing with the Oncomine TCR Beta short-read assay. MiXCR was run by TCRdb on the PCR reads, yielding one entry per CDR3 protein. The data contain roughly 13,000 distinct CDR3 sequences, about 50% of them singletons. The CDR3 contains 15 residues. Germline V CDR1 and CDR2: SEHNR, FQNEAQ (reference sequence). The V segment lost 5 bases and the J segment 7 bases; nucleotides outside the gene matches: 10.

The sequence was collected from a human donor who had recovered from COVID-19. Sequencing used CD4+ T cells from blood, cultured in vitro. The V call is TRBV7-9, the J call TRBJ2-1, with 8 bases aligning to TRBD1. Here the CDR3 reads CASSLGQGIGNEQFF. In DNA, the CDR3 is TGTGCCAGCAGCCTCGGACAGGGAATAGGAAATGAGCAGTTCTTC.